The 9 T cell receptor beta chains presented below share a single source sample, sequenced in a study of T cell repertoires in cytomegalovirus infection. TCRdb reanalysed the reads using MiXCR and keeps one entry per CDR3 protein. The table includes 400,000 or so distinct CDR3 sequences, about 33% detected once. The sequenced sample consisted of PBMCs. The receptors derive from a human donor in good health (CMV status not recorded). Some clones in this sample may be carry-over from other donors' samples.

This clonotype was seen only once. The chain uses TRBV9 and TRBJ2-2; the match to TRBD2 covers 11 bases. This CDR3 region has 16 residues. CDR1 is SGDLS, CDR2 YYNGEE, per germline. The V segment lost 4 bases and the J segment 8 bases; nucleotides outside the gene matches: 10. This CDR3 reads CASSPPGLAAAGELFF. The CDR3 DNA is TGTGCCAGCAGCCCACCGGGACTAGCGGCAGCGGGGGAGCTGTTTTTT.

This clonotype was observed a few times. This may be a read error, as it is one base from a much larger clone. Given the absence of the conserved phenylalanine or tryptophan at the CDR3 end, a read error is likely. Written as DNA, the CDR3 is TGTGCCAGCAGCGTCAGAGGAGGCGGGGGGGCCGGTGAGCAGTTCTTA. Translating gives CASSVRGGGGAGEQFL. This chain connects TRBV7-2 to TRBJ2-1; 9 bases are shared with TRBD2. The CDR3 contains 16 residues. The V and J ends lost 5 bases and 9 bases, in that order; junction bases with no gene match: 14. Germline values: CDR1 SGHTA, CDR2 FQGNSA.

The CDR3 reads CASSVSDRQGEKLFF. The DNA for the CDR3 is TGCGCCAGCAGCGTGTCAGACAGACAAGGCGAAAAACTGTTTTTT. The gene calls are TRBV5-1 and TRBJ1-4, with D maybe TRBD1 (5 bases). This CDR3 has 15 residues. Germline CDR1 reads SGHRS; CDR2 reads YFSETQ. V lost 4 bases and J lost 8, with 18 bases in between.

This clonotype has only one observation. The chain uses TRBV2 and TRBJ1-2, with D unclear. Deletions cut 6 bases from V and 2 bases from J, with 16 bases between. The CDR3 has 15 residues. Germline CDR1 SNHLY, CDR2 FYNNEI. CDR3 amino acids: CASRKEEVKNYGYTF. As DNA, the CDR3 is TGTGCCAGCAGAAAGGAGGAAGTCAAAAACTATGGCTACACCTTC.

This clonotype was counted ten times or more. V and J are TRBV6-5 and TRBJ1-2; D unresolved. This CDR3 region has 15 residues. With 6 bases removed from V and 2 bases from J, the gap between germline ends came to 16 bases. CDR1 is MNHEY, CDR2 SVGAGI, per germline. The CDR3 sequence is CASRPHLDGNYGYTF. CDR3 in DNA: TGTGCCAGCAGGCCGCACCTGGACGGAAACTATGGCTACACCTTC.

There are a few counts of this clonotype. The J gene is TRBJ2-5, the V gene TRBV15; 8 bases align to TRBD2. This CDR3 comprises 14 residues. J was trimmed by 5 bases and V by 11 bases; bases with no gene match: 13. The germline gives CDR1 LNHNV, CDR2 YYDKDF (reference sequence). CDR3 sequence: CAATSGTSVETQYF. The DNA of the CDR3 is TGTGCCGCTACTTCCGGGACTAGTGTGGAGACCCAGTACTTC.

This clonotype occurred a few times. The chain links TRBV20-1 to TRBJ1-3, with D tentatively TRBD1 (5 bases). This CDR3 is built from 16 residues. The germline V and J ends were trimmed by 0 bases and 2 bases, with 14 bases remaining between them. The germline gives CDR1 DFQATT, CDR2 SNEGSKA (reference sequence). CDR3 loop: CSAREEGRVPGNTIYF. The CDR3 DNA follows: TGCAGTGCTAGAGAAGAGGGGCGGGTCCCTGGAAACACCATATATTTT.

The rearrangement joins TRBV6-2 or TRBV6-3 to TRBJ2-1; 7 nucleotides line up with TRBD2. V gave up 5 bases and J gave up 3 bases; unmatched junction bases: 13. CDR3 length equals 17 residues. The germline V gene has CDR1 MNHEY and CDR2 SVGEGT. The CDR3 sequence is CASSPPRGEGVYNEQFF. For the CDR3, the DNA is TGTGCCAGCAGTCCCCCCCGGGGGGAGGGTGTCTACAATGAGCAGTTCTTC.

The CDR3 region has the DNA TGCGCCAGCAGCCAAGCTAGCGGGGGGTCCTTCCAAGAGACCCAGTACTTC. Translation: CASSQASGGSFQETQYF. The V and J genes are TRBV4-1 and TRBJ2-5, with 11 positions matching TRBD2. V was clipped by 1 base and J by 1 base; unmatched bases: 5. This CDR3 comprises 17 residues. Germline V gene data show CDR1 as MGHRA and CDR2 as YSYEKL.